The source of this T cell receptor (beta chain) is a study of T-cell reconstitution after alpha-beta-depleted transplantation in children. Study observations and caveats: After transplant, at about two months, alpha-beta T cells were reportedly derived from several hundred expanded graft clones. Surviving recipient T cells and thymic progenitors underlay high day-60 TCRbeta diversity in some patients. T-cell numbers and diversity, one year after transplant, stemmed largely from T cells that were newly produced.

Looked up from germline, CDR1 is KGHSH and CDR2 is LQKENI. The CDR3 contains 13 residues. The ends lost 4 bases at V and 7 bases at J; junction bases unmatched: 7. Comments on this clonotype: The antigen remains undetermined.

Using unique molecular identifiers, the investigators prepared the TCRbeta library. TCRdb re-derived calls from the PCR reads in MiXCR, one entry per CDR3 protein. The sample lists fewer than 550,000 distinct CDR3 sequences; roughly 10% were seen once. The chain has TRBV18 and TRBJ2-7, with 7 positions matching TRBD1. The sequenced sample was PBMCs, mostly from graft donor cells, obtained 180 days after TCRalphabeta/CD19-depleted stem cell transplant. This receptor was obtained from a female patient younger than 10 who had a stem cell transplant for aplastic anemia, so the T cells may come from the graft donor. The CDR3 here is CASSQTGPGEQYV. As DNA, the CDR3 is TGTGCCAGCTCACAGACAGGGCCGGGTGAGCAGTACGTC.